This TCR beta chain was sequenced during a study of CD8 T cells in ankylosing spondylitis. Molecular-barcoded quantitative 5'-RACE produced these TCR beta libraries. TCRdb reprocessed the 5' RACE reads via MiXCR and lists one record per CDR3 protein. The sample contains around 150,000 distinct CDR3 sequences, about 17% of which appear only once. General observations from the study: Ankylosing spondylitis blood appeared to carry a characteristic TCR beta motif of several highly homologous variants. Reportedly, significant enrichment of disease-linked clones occurred in matched ankylosing spondylitis synovial fluid.

The CDR3 runs to 16 residues. CDR1 DFQATT and CDR2 SNEGSKA come from the germline V gene (reference sequence). V lost 0 bases and J lost 4; bases outside the gene matches: 8. This clonotype was counted only a few times. Its specificity is not known. The source of this sequence is a male donor with ankylosing spondylitis or in good health (not recorded which). V gene TRBV20-1 combines with J gene TRBJ2-5, with TRBD2 identical over 10 bases. Sequenced input: blood, either unsorted or a sorted T cell fraction (not recorded which). CDR3 region: CSARDPTSGTRETQYF. The DNA for the CDR3 is TGCAGTGCTAGAGATCCTACTAGCGGGACGAGAGAGACCCAGTACTTC.